The 18 T cell receptor beta chains listed next were all sequenced from one sample in a study of blood T cell repertoires in COVID-19. Profiled with immunoSEQ multiplex PCR; TCRdb holds only in-frame clones, not every one. The repertoire has about 280,000 clones, 75% to 90% of them found once; the top ten carry 11%. Sequencing was carried out using peripheral blood. These receptors all come from a woman in her 70s with acute or convalescent COVID-19.

V and J are TRBV19 and TRBJ1-5; D is unclear. CDR1 and CDR2 (germline): LNHDA, SQIVND (reference sequence). With 1 base removed from V and 7 bases from J, the gap between germline ends came to 8 bases. This CDR3 contains 13 residues. The CDR3 here is CASSIGPRQPQHF. The CDR3, as DNA: TGTGCCAGTAGTATAGGTCCCAGACAGCCCCAGCATTTT.

The chain has TRBV6-5 and TRBJ1-2, with D possibly matching TRBD1 (5 bases). Germline V CDR1 and CDR2: MNHEY, SVGAGI. V gave up 6 bases and J gave up 4 bases, with 15 bases separating them. The CDR3 sequence is 14 residues long. As DNA, the CDR3 is TGTGCCAGCAGGGGAAAACAGGCTAGCTATGGCTACACCTTC. Residues: CASRGKQASYGYTF.

CDR3 bases: TGTGCCAGCAGGAGTGAGTCGGATTCACCCCTCCACTTT. Translated: CASRSESDSPLHF. The chain combines TRBV2 with TRBJ1-6, with no clear D. The CDR3 runs 13 residues. CDR1 and CDR2 (germline): SNHLY, FYNNEI. V was cut by 6 bases and J by 8 bases, with 11 bases left in between.

This clone was seen only a few times. In DNA form, the CDR3 reads TGCGCCAGCAGCCAAGATTCCGACAGGGCGATGCAAGAGACCCAGTACTTC. This gives the protein CASSQDSDRAMQETQYF. The V call is TRBV4-1, the J call TRBJ2-5; 7 bases match TRBD1. The junction had 9 bases not matched to a gene; V was cut back by 0 bases and J by 2 bases. CDR3 length: 17 amino acids. Per the germline V gene, CDR1 is MGHRA and CDR2 is YSYEKL.

The CDR3 sequence: CASDRGGTTEAFF. The DNA of the CDR3 is TGTGCCAGCGATCGGGGAGGAACGACTGAAGCTTTCTTT. V and J are TRBV12-3 or TRBV12-4 and TRBJ1-1; unclear D gene. The CDR3 contains 13 residues. Between the trimmed V and J ends, which lost 8 bases and 5 bases, there was a span of 15 bases.

V and J are TRBV7-2 and TRBJ2-5; maybe TRBD2 (6 bases). Germline CDR1 and CDR2: SGHTA and FQGNSA. This CDR3 region has 15 residues. The V end lost 2 bases, the J end lost 2 bases, and 12 bases lay between the germline ends. In DNA form, the CDR3 reads TGTGCCAGCAGCTTAATCGGGACTGCTCAAGAGACCCAGTACTTC. Amino acids: CASSLIGTAQETQYF.

This chain connects TRBV5-1 to TRBJ2-7; D is possibly TRBD1 (6 bases). Trimming took off 5 bases at V and 4 bases at J, with 16 bases between the two ends. CDR3 length: 14 amino acids. Germline V gene lookup returns CDR1 SGHRS and CDR2 YFSETQ. DNA of the CDR3: TGCGCCAGCAGAGGGAAGCATACAGGGTACGAGCAGTACTTC. It translates to CASRGKHTGYEQYF. Looking up the rest from reference TRBV5-1 and TRBJ2-7 gives the full variable domain: KAGVTQTPRYLIKTRGQQVTLSCSPISGHRSVSWYQQTPGQGLQFLFEYFSETQRNKGNFPGRFSGRQFSNSRSEMNVSTLELGDSALYLCASRGKHTGYEQYFGPGTRLTVT.

The chain recombines TRBV6-5 with TRBJ1-2; 7 bases agree with TRBD1. This CDR3 has 15 residues. V lost 2 bases to trimming and J lost 8 bases; unmatched junction nucleotides: 11. Germline CDR1 is MNHEY and CDR2 is SVGAGI. The CDR3 region has the DNA TGTGCCAGCAGTTACGCCGGGACAGTATCGTTCGGCTACACCTTC. Protein sequence: CASSYAGTVSFGYTF.

The V and J genes are TRBV5-4 and TRBJ2-3; 14 bases are a match to TRBD2. The CDR3 covers 16 residues. The V and J ends lost 4 bases and 4 bases, in that order; junction bases with no gene match: 5. Germline V gene data show CDR1 as SGHNT and CDR2 as YYREEE (reference sequence). CDR3 nucleotides: TGTGCCAGCAGCGCTCGACTAGCGGGGGGGGCAGATACGCAGTATTTT. Translating it yields CASSARLAGGADTQYF. Variable domain in full (rest from reference TRBV5-4 and TRBJ2-3): ETGVTQSPTHLIKTRGQQVTLRCSSQSGHNTVSWYQQALGQGPQFIFQYYREEENGRGNFPPRFSGLQFPNYSSELNVNALELDDSALYLCASSARLAGGADTQYFGPGTRLTVL.

J is TRBJ2-5 and V is TRBV9, with 10 positions matching TRBD2. From germline, CDR1 is SGDLS and CDR2 YYNGEE. The CDR3 consists of 14 residues. V lost 4 bases to trimming and J lost 4 bases; unmatched junction nucleotides: 4. CDR3 DNA sequence: TGTGCCAGCAGCTTTGGGACTAGCGTAGAGACCCAGTACTTC. Its translation is CASSFGTSVETQYF.

The V call is TRBV11-2, the J call TRBJ2-5; D is possibly TRBD1 (6 bases). The germline V and J ends were trimmed by 3 bases and 1 base, with 12 bases remaining between them. In germline, CDR1 is SGHAT, CDR2 FQNNGV. The CDR3 loop spans 15 amino acids. The CDR3, as DNA: TGTGCCAGCAGCTTCGGTCAGGGGCGCCAAGAGACCCAGTACTTC. Translating it yields CASSFGQGRQETQYF.

The genes are TRBV5-1 and TRBJ2-5; 7 positions agree with TRBD1. From germline, CDR1 is SGHRS and CDR2 YFSETQ. CDR3 size: 14 residues. With V trimmed by 1 base and J by 7 bases, 7 bases remained unmatched. CDR3 in DNA: TGCGCCAGCAGCTTGCCCGGGACAGAGGGGACCCAGTACTTC. It specifies CASSLPGTEGTQYF.

DNA of the CDR3: TGTGCCAGCAGCTTAGTTCGGACAGGGGCGGCAGATACGCAGTATTTT. This translates into CASSLVRTGAADTQYF. This rearrangement joins TRBV7-2 to TRBJ2-3, with 9 bases matching TRBD1. The CDR3 has 16 amino acids. The J segment lost 4 bases and the V segment lost 1 base, leaving 6 bases of the junction unmatched. CDR1 and CDR2 from the germline V gene are SGHTA and FQGNSA.

This sequence joins TRBV2 and TRBJ1-2; 10 bases align to TRBD1. The CDR3 covers 12 residues. From germline, CDR1 is SNHLY and CDR2 FYNNEI. Germline trimming cut 8 bases from V and 8 bases from J; bases unmatched to any gene: 5. CDR3 nucleotide sequence: TGTGCCAGCGACAGGGGGCAACGCGGCTACACCTTC. Its protein product is CASDRGQRGYTF.

The chain is built from TRBV3-1 (or the pseudogene TRBV3-2) and TRBJ2-7; TRBD2 aligns across 12 bases. Germline V gene lookup returns CDR1 LGHDT and CDR2 YNNKEL (reference sequence). V lost 3 bases and J lost 3; bases outside the gene matches: 3. The CDR3 is 15 residues long. The CDR3 loop reads CASSHWTSGDYEQYF. CDR3 nucleotides: TGTGCCAGCAGCCATTGGACTAGCGGGGACTACGAGCAGTACTTC.

This clone was counted a single time. The rearrangement links TRBV21-1 to TRBJ2-3; the tabulated D call, TRBD1, remains unverified against the DNA. TRBV21-1 is flagged as a pseudogene. The CDR3 length is 16 residues. The CDR3 sequence: CASSKAGSRRTDTQYF. CDR3 DNA sequence: TGTGCCAGCAGCAAAGCGGGCAGCCGCCGCACAGATACGCAGTATTTT.

As to this clone: The conserved phenylalanine or tryptophan normally closing the CDR3 is absent here, so this likely arose from a read error. The DNA is left out, because the CDR3 cannot be placed on it with certainty; the CDR3 is given as TCRdb lists it. This chain connects TRBV5-3 to TRBJ2-4; the tabulated D call, TRBD1, remains unverified against the DNA. TRBV5-3 counts as an open reading frame of uncertain function. The CDR3 spans 11 residues, counting both ends. CDR3 sequence reads: CARSFSAWGHD.

This sequence joins TRBV30 and TRBJ2-2; TRBD2 agrees at 10 bases. Germline V gene sequence: CDR1 GTSNPN, CDR2 SVGIG (reference sequence). Unmatched junction bases numbered 4, after V lost 1 base and J lost 5 bases. The CDR3 extends over 15 amino acids. This CDR3 reads CAWSEGLASTGELFF. The CDR3 coding sequence is TGTGCCTGGAGTGAGGGACTAGCGAGTACCGGGGAGCTGTTTTTT.